A selection of T cell receptor beta chains follows, all from one sample in a study of T cell responses to AZD1222 COVID-19 vaccine. Using immunoSEQ multiplex PCR, the repertoire was profiled, and TCRdb retains in-frame clones only, with some absent. The sample comprises 50,000 to 85,000 clones, less than 85% of which are singletons, and around 25% rests with the top ten. Sequenced material: peripheral blood, taken on day 0 of MenACWY control vaccination. These receptors all come from an adult in good health. CDR3s include the opening cysteine and the closing phenylalanine or tryptophan. The D gene is left open where the match is weak. The size entry is marked missing in some rows and otherwise reads once, few, many or a size class.

>TRBJ2-2|NA|TRBV5-1|TRBD1
CASSRQGADTGELFF
>TRBJ2-2|few|TRBV9|NA
CASSVTRSGAGELFF
>TRBJ2-3|NA|TRBV30|TRBD2
CAWSKLGGTDTQYF
>TRBJ1-1|NA|TRBV29-1|TRBD1
CSTNTGGDTEAFF
>TRBJ1-4|once|TRBV28|NA
CASSPGGATNEKLFF
>TRBJ1-6|NA|TRBV5-4|NA
CASSLGSSYNSPLHF
>TRBJ1-5|few|TRBV27|TRBD1
CASSLTGAASNQPQHF
>TRBJ1-2|NA|TRBV3-1/TRBV3-2|NA
CASSHPGNIGQNYGYTF
>TRBJ2-3|NA|TRBV5-1|NA
CASSLGGWKDTQYF
>TRBJ2-2|NA|TRBV19|NA
CASSIGLYGELFF
>TRBJ1-1|NA|TRBV29-1|NA
CSVEDRRGTQNTEAFF
>TRBJ2-2|NA|TRBV5-5|NA
CASSFDIRGIGELFF
>TRBJ2-3|NA|TRBV6-6|TRBD1
CASSFRDSFSTDTQYF
>TRBJ2-7|NA|TRBV5-3|TRBD1
CARSPPLGQGLYEQYF
>TRBJ2-3|NA|TRBV6-1|TRBD1
CASSEASQGGQVTQYF
>TRBJ1-6|NA|TRBV30|NA
CAWSPGWANSPLHF
>TRBJ2-2|NA|TRBV5-1|NA
CASSSGTPRTGELFF
>TRBJ2-3|NA|TRBV7-2|NA
CASSESFGDTQYF